The 12 T cell receptor beta chains reported below all come from one sample, sequenced in a study of T-cell reconstitution after alpha-beta-depleted transplantation in children. For TCRbeta, the library was prepared with unique molecular identifiers. TCRdb passed the PCR reads through MiXCR, listing each CDR3 protein once. The sample includes a few hundred thousand distinct CDR3 sequences, 10% of them seen just once. The source was PBMCs from the stem cell graft donor, collected from the stem cell graft. These receptors were obtained from a human donor who donated a stem cell graft to a child with acute lymphoblastic leukemia.

This clonotype was seen only a few times. V gene TRBV20-1 combines with J gene TRBJ1-1; D is unclear. V lost 6 bases and J 4 bases, leaving 15 bases between the germline ends. CDR1 is DFQATT and CDR2 is SNEGSKA in the germline V gene (reference sequence). The CDR3 contains 13 residues. The CDR3 spells CSALARSFTEAFF. For the CDR3, the DNA is TGCAGTGCCCTGGCCCGGAGTTTCACTGAAGCTTTCTTT.

This clonotype has at least ten counts. The chain is built from TRBV12-3 or TRBV12-4 and TRBJ1-1; D perhaps matches TRBD1 (6 bases). With 6 bases removed from V and 7 bases from J, the gap between germline ends came to 21 bases. CDR3 size: 15 residues. The CDR3 DNA is TGTGCCAGCAGGGATCGATGGACAGTCGGCGTTGAAGCTTTCTTT. The encoded protein is CASRDRWTVGVEAFF.

The V gene is TRBV12-3 or TRBV12-4, the J gene TRBJ2-1, with 9 bases that match TRBD1. With 7 bases clipped from V and 6 bases from J, the junction kept 13 bases outside the gene matches. The CDR3 contains 16 residues. The chain's CDR3 is CASILSGQGASNEQFF. CDR3 sequence (DNA): TGTGCCAGCATCTTGTCGGGACAGGGCGCTTCCAATGAGCAGTTCTTC.

This clonotype appeared many times. This sequence joins TRBV5-1 and TRBJ2-3; 13 nucleotides match TRBD2. The germline V gene has CDR1 SGHRS and CDR2 YFSETQ. Trimming cost V 3 bases and J 6 bases; bases outside gene matches: 19. There are 20 residues in the CDR3. The CDR3 DNA reads as TGCGCCAGCAGCTCCGAGGAGGGTCTACTAGCGGGAGGGCCAGGGGATACGCAGTATTTT. Protein sequence: CASSSEEGLLAGGPGDTQYF. The whole variable domain, filled in from reference TRBV5-1 and TRBJ2-3, reads KAGVTQTPRYLIKTRGQQVTLSCSPISGHRSVSWYQQTPGQGLQFLFEYFSETQRNKGNFPGRFSGRQFSNSRSEMNVSTLELGDSALYLCASSSEEGLLAGGPGDTQYFGPGTRLTVL.

This clonotype showed up just a few times. V gene TRBV20-1 combines with J gene TRBJ1-4; 7 bases fit TRBD1. CDR3 size: 14 residues. The junction had 8 bases not matched to a gene; V was cut back by 2 bases and J by 8 bases. Germline CDR1 DFQATT, CDR2 SNEGSKA (reference sequence). Written as DNA, the CDR3 is TGCAGTGCTAGACCCCAGGGGGAAAGGGAAAAACTGTTTTTT. As protein: CSARPQGEREKLFF.

The gene calls are TRBV7-8 and TRBJ2-2, with D tentatively TRBD1 (6 bases). The V end lost 2 bases, the J end lost 6 bases, and 10 bases lay between the germline ends. The CDR3 spans 14 residues. CDR1 is SGHVS, CDR2 FQNEAQ, per germline. The CDR3 DNA sequence: TGTGCCAGCAGCTTAACCGGGACATCCGGGGAGCTGTTTTTT. It encodes CASSLTGTSGELFF.

This clonotype was counted a few times. The genes are TRBV14 and TRBJ2-1; 13 bases are shared with TRBD2. The CDR3 totals 16 residues. V dropped 4 bases and J dropped 7; count of bases not matched to a gene: 7. Germline-derived CDR1 and CDR2 are SGHDN and FVKESK. The chain's CDR3 is CASSLRTSGRLNEQFF. The CDR3 DNA sequence: TGTGCCAGCAGCCTCCGGACTAGCGGGAGATTGAATGAGCAGTTCTTC.

This chain joins TRBV29-1 and TRBJ2-2; 7 bases are a match to TRBD1. The length of the CDR3 is 14 residues. V lost 7 bases and J lost 3; bases outside the gene matches: 8. From germline, CDR1 is SQVTM and CDR2 ANQGSEA. The CDR3 DNA reads TGCAGCGCAATGAAGGGGGCGGACACCGGGGAGCTGTTTTTT. This sequence encodes CSAMKGADTGELFF.

This clonotype was counted at least ten times. V usage is TRBV10-1 and J usage is TRBJ1-1; D perhaps matches TRBD1 (5 bases). The CDR3 spans 12 residues. Germline values: CDR1 WNHNN, CDR2 SYGVQD (reference sequence). V was pared by 10 bases and J by 4 bases, with 13 bases between. CDR3 sequence (DNA): TGCGCCAAGGGGCTGACGCGCACTGAAGCTTTCTTT. This translates into CAKGLTRTEAFF.

This clonotype has only a few counts. The chain couples TRBV7-9 to TRBJ2-7; D gene uncertain. The CDR3 loop spans 12 amino acids. Germline loops: CDR1 SEHNR, CDR2 FQNEAQ (reference sequence). V was trimmed by 3 bases and J by 5 bases, leaving 8 bases between them. The DNA of the CDR3 is TGTGCCAGCAGCTTGGGAAGCAACGAGCAGTACTTC. Its translation: CASSLGSNEQYF. Based on the CDR3 plus reference TRBV7-9 and TRBJ2-7, the full variable domain is DTGVSQNPRHKITKRGQNVTFRCDPISEHNRLYWYRQTLGQGPEFLTYFQNEAQLEKSRLLSDRFSAERPKGSFSTLEIQRTEQGDSAMYLCASSLGSNEQYFGPGTRLTVT.

The J gene is TRBJ2-7, the V gene TRBV5-1; 10 positions agree with TRBD2. The V and J ends lost 5 bases and 4 bases, in that order; junction bases with no gene match: 9. The CDR3 contains 15 residues. Germline CDR1 is SGHRS and CDR2 is YFSETQ. The CDR3 bases are TGCGCCAGCAGTTCTGGGGGACTAGCGAGTTACGAGCAGTACTTC. Encoded protein: CASSSGGLASYEQYF.

This clonotype occurred many times. The chain links TRBV12-3 or TRBV12-4 to TRBJ2-1; TRBD2 matches 16 bases. After removal of 3 bases from V and 9 bases from J, the junction contained 17 bases not matched to a gene. CDR3 length equals 20 residues. For the CDR3, the DNA is TGTGCCAGCAGTTTCCGGCCGGGACTAGCGGGAGGGCCAAGCTGGGCTGAGCAGTTCTTC. Translated, it gives CASSFRPGLAGGPSWAEQFF.